This TCR beta chain is drawn from a study of blood T cell repertoires in COVID-19. Repertoires were generated with immunoSEQ multiplex PCR, while TCRdb's copy carries only in-frame clones and drops some. This repertoire shows hundreds of thousands of clones, approximately 83% found once; its top ten account for around 30%. Germline trimming cut 6 bases from V and 5 bases from J; bases unmatched to any gene: 9. Germline loops: CDR1 SGHTA, CDR2 FQGNSA. The CDR3 has 14 amino acids. The sequenced sample consisted of peripheral blood. The chain couples TRBV7-2 to TRBJ1-1; 7 bases agree with TRBD1. This clonotype originated in a man aged 35 to 55 with acute or convalescent COVID-19. This CDR3 reads CASRTGQEMTEAFF. CDR3 DNA sequence: TGTGCCAGCAGGACAGGGCAGGAGATGACTGAAGCTTTCTTT.